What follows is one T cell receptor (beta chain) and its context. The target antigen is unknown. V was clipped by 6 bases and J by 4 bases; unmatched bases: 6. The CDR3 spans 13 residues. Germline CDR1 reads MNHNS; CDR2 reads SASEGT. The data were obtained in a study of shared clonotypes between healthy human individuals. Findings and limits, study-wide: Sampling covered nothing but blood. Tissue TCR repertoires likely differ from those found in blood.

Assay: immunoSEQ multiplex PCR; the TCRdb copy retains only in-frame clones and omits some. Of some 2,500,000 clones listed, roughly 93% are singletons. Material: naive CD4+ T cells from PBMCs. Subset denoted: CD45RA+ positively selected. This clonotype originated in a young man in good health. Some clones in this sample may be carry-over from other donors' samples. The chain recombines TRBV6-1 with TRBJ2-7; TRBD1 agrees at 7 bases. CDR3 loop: CASSPDRIYEQYF. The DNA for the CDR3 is TGTGCCAGCAGCCCGGACAGGATTTACGAGCAGTACTTC.